The clone carrying this T cell receptor beta chain was detected many times. Covering alpha and beta chains, TRAV- and TRBV-specific primers were used for the first-strand cDNA. The PCR that amplified TCRs ran for about 20 cycles, relying on a constant-region primer and a V-primer adapter. TCRdb redid the calling of the reads with MiXCR, one entry per CDR3 protein. This table has 59,000 or so distinct CDR3 sequences, about a quarter appearing once. Stated time point: before trial treatment. The sample is drawn from a study of low-dose radiotherapy and immunotherapy resistance in tumors. Germline assignment: CDR1 SGHVS and CDR2 FQNEAQ. The CDR3 is made up of 16 amino acids. V lost 6 bases, J lost 1 base, and 15 bases lay in between.

Source: PBMCs, taken before treatment. The receptor was isolated from a male donor with rectosigmoid adenocarcinoma. J is TRBJ2-2 and V is TRBV7-8; D is uncertain. The CDR3 protein is CASRSHSSLNTGELFF. The CDR3 DNA reads TGTGCCAGCAGATCCCACTCGAGCCTGAACACCGGGGAGCTGTTTTTT.